The clone carrying this TCR beta chain was seen only a few times. The antigen remains undetermined. In germline, CDR1 is SGHRS, CDR2 YFSETQ. CDR3 length: 17 residues. V lost 5 bases to trimming and J lost 9 bases; unmatched junction nucleotides: 17. TCRdb itself ran the 5' RACE reads through MiXCR, one entry per CDR3 protein. The sample holds 250,000 to 300,000 distinct CDR3 sequences, around 15% seen once. This entry belongs to a study of T-cell memory formation after mild COVID-19. Across the whole study: TCR clusters were mostly confined to one donor each.

General study points: Cross-reactive memory appears to have joined, as suggested by some responding clones showing up in pre-infection memory.

This clonotype originated in a man younger than 35 who had mild COVID-19 (a few samples of this study predate the infection). Cell type and time point are not known. Sequenced sample: PBMCs or a T cell subset sorted from them (not recorded which). This sequence joins TRBV5-1 and TRBJ1-6, with TRBD1 identical over 7 bases. The CDR3 is CASSLIGTGAAGSPLHF. The CDR3 DNA follows: TGCGCCAGCAGTTTGATCGGAACAGGGGCAGCGGGTTCACCCCTCCACTTT.